The 6 T cell receptor beta chains below were found in one sample sequenced in a study of blood T cell repertoires in COVID-19 (dated by TCRdb to about 2020). Libraries were constructed by the immunoSEQ multiplex PCR assay. The clones in this table, taken by TCRdb from immuneACCESS, are in-frame only. Not every clone is retained; where verified, under half of the shortfall comes from an unresolved V gene, and the cause of the rest is unknown. The sample has about 25,000 clones on record, roughly 80% of them singletons. The ten most abundant clones make up around half of the sample. Sequencing was done on a sample of peripheral blood. The receptor set was obtained from a middle-aged man with active or convalescent COVID-19.

The V call is TRBV5-4, the J call TRBJ2-2; tentative D call: TRBD2 (6 bases). Trimming cost V 0 bases and J 1 base, with 13 bases left between them. CDR1 is SGHNT and CDR2 is YYREEE in the germline V gene (reference sequence). The CDR3 spans 17 residues. The CDR3 loop is CASSLAGAGRNTGELFF. In DNA, the CDR3 is TGTGCCAGCAGCTTGGCCGGGGCGGGGCGGAACACCGGGGAGCTGTTTTTT.

The rearrangement joins TRBV6-5 to TRBJ1-2; D is undetermined. This CDR3 spans 11 amino acids. Germline assignment: CDR1 MNHEY and CDR2 SVGAGI. Deletions cut 6 bases from V and 7 bases from J, with 9 bases between. Here the CDR3 reads CASRFTGGYTF. The CDR3, as DNA: TGTGCCAGCAGGTTTACGGGTGGCTACACCTTC.

The chain couples TRBV29-1 to TRBJ1-2; TRBD1 is a possible D gene (5 bases). This CDR3 has 16 residues. Germline CDR1 and CDR2: SQVTM and ANQGSEA. Trimming took 6 bases from V and 10 from J, leaving 30 bases between them. CDR3 amino acids: CSVWGGPRLDTTVYTF. CDR3 bases: TGCAGCGTATGGGGGGGACCTCGATTAGATACGACCGTCTACACCTTC.

This clone was seen a handful of times. The chain has TRBV6-5 and TRBJ1-5, with 8 bases identical to TRBD1. V shed 10 bases and J 8 bases; nucleotides not matched to a gene: 10. The CDR3 contains 13 residues. In germline, CDR1 is MNHEY, CDR2 SVGAGI. This chain's CDR3 is CATQGAGLKPQHF. CDR3 bases: TGTGCCACCCAGGGGGCAGGGCTGAAGCCCCAGCATTTT.

This rearrangement joins TRBV9 to TRBJ2-1; TRBD1 matches at 9 bases. The CDR3 is 14 residues long. CDR1 SGDLS and CDR2 YYNGEE come from the germline V gene. V dropped 3 bases and J dropped 3; count of bases not matched to a gene: 1. The CDR3: CASSATGGYNEQFF. CDR3 DNA: TGTGCCAGCAGCGCGACAGGGGGCTACAATGAGCAGTTCTTC.

The chain joins TRBV27 to TRBJ1-2, with 8 nucleotides matching TRBD1. V shed 5 bases, J shed 8 bases, and the junction held 7 bases outside the gene matches. The CDR3 is made up of 13 amino acids. CDR1 is MNHEY and CDR2 is SMNVEV in the germline V gene (reference sequence). The CDR3, as DNA: TGTGCCAGCAGTCAGCGGCCAGGGGGCGGCTACACCTTC. The encoded protein is CASSQRPGGGYTF.